Listed below are T cell receptor beta chains from one sample, sequenced in a study of T cells expressing NK-cell markers. Using the 5' RACE reads, TCRdb records one entry per CDR3 protein without DNA. The table gives 400,000 or so distinct CDR3 sequences; the top ten clones make up approximately 12% of it. What was sequenced was blood T cells: a sorted CD56 or NKG2C T cell subset, CD4+ or CD8+ T cells, or bulk PBMC T cells (not recorded which). The receptors originated from a woman in her 50s in good health. Each CDR3 is given with its conserved first and last residue.

J gene	V gene	CDR3 protein
TRBJ2-3	TRBV7-9	CASSLGDGIYTDTQYF
TRBJ2-5	TRBV11-2	CASSATDRPVQETQYF
TRBJ2-1	TRBV7-8	CASSLGPGQGAPNEQFF
TRBJ2-3	TRBV3-1	CASSTFGLESADTQYF
TRBJ2-7	TRBV11-2	CASSPMAQDEQYF
TRBJ2-7	TRBV6-2/TRBV6-3	CASTLVGTEQYF
TRBJ1-1	TRBV25-1	CASSQTGGVGTEAFF
TRBJ2-1	TRBV3-1	CASNEGLAGDEQFF
TRBJ1-1	TRBV7-7	CASSLNRNTEAFF
TRBJ2-4	TRBV11-2	CASSYTSGTLNIQYF
TRBJ2-1	TRBV6-5	CASSYSTGVYNEQFF
TRBJ2-2	TRBV11-2	CASSLGLLKNTGELFF
TRBJ1-4	TRBV20-1	CSARAGQSNEKLFF